One sample yielded the 23 T cell receptor beta chains listed below, sequenced in a study of OX40 agonist ivuxolimab in advanced cancers. The data were produced by immunoSEQ multiplex PCR, yet TCRdb's version contains in-frame clones alone and is incomplete. This sample yields about 64,000 clones, of which approximately 79% are seen a single time; approximately 2.2% belongs to the top ten. The source was CD4+ or CD8+ T cells sorted from blood, collected in a trial of the OX40 agonist ivuxolimab. The source is an adult with an advanced solid tumor such as melanoma, head and neck, liver or kidney cancer.

The chain carries TRBV5-4 and TRBJ2-3, with TRBD1 as a possible D gene (6 bases). Germline V CDR1 and CDR2: SGHNT, YYREEE (reference sequence). This CDR3 has 17 residues. V lost 4 bases to trimming and J lost 0 bases, with 18 bases between them. This CDR3 reads CASSALWTASSTDTQYF. The DNA of the CDR3 is TGTGCCAGCAGCGCCCTTTGGACAGCGTCTAGCACAGATACGCAGTATTTT.

This clone has just a few counts. The V gene is TRBV28, the J gene TRBJ1-3; no definite D call. Between the trimmed V and J ends, which lost 6 bases and 4 bases, there was a span of 10 bases. Looked up from germline, CDR1 is MDHEN and CDR2 is SYDVKM. This CDR3 has 13 residues. Here the CDR3 DNA reads TGTGCCAGCAGCGCTAGCCCCGGAAACACCATATATTTT. Translation: CASSASPGNTIYF.

This chain links TRBV9 with TRBJ2-3; TRBD2 aligns across 11 bases. The CDR3 has 16 residues. The V segment lost 0 bases and the J segment 3 bases; nucleotides outside the gene matches: 3. Germline loops: CDR1 SGDLS, CDR2 YYNGEE. The CDR3, as DNA: TGTGCCAGCAGCGTAGGAACTAGCGGGGGAACAGATACGCAGTATTTT. As protein: CASSVGTSGGTDTQYF.

The chain couples TRBV14 to TRBJ1-1; TRBD1 matches 7 bases. This CDR3 is 16 amino acids long. J was trimmed by 0 bases and V by 5 bases; bases with no gene match: 9. Per the germline V gene, CDR1 is SGHDN and CDR2 is FVKESK. CDR3 loop: CASSTGTVSLNTEAFF. In nucleotides, the CDR3 is TGTGCCAGCAGCACGGGGACAGTCTCTCTGAACACTGAAGCTTTCTTT.

The chain employs TRBV9 and TRBJ2-4; 12 bases are a match to TRBD2. The CDR3 has 15 residues. Germline V gene sequence: CDR1 SGDLS, CDR2 YYNGEE. Unmatched junction bases numbered 6, after V lost 6 bases and J lost 5 bases. The CDR3 region is CASTFPSGGENIQYF. CDR3 nucleotides: TGTGCCAGCACCTTCCCTAGCGGGGGGGAAAACATTCAGTACTTC.

The CDR3 DNA is TGTGCCAGTATAGGGGATGCCTATGGCTACACCTTC. This translates into CASIGDAYGYTF. This chain connects TRBV19 to TRBJ1-2; a possible D gene is TRBD1 (5 bases). The V end was cut by 7 bases, the J end by 4 bases, with 10 bases between. There are 12 residues in the CDR3. Germline lookup yields CDR1 LNHDA and CDR2 SQIVND (reference sequence).

This sequence joins TRBV28 and TRBJ1-3, with D unclear. The CDR3 consists of 14 residues. V shed 6 bases and J shed 2 bases, with 11 bases lying between them. Germline lookup yields CDR1 MDHEN and CDR2 SYDVKM. The CDR3 nucleotides are TGTGCCAGCAGCCCCCAGGTTGCTGGAAACACCATATATTTT. This codes for CASSPQVAGNTIYF.

The chain has TRBV10-3 and TRBJ1-1; no clear D gene. Germline CDR1 and CDR2: ENHRY and SYGVKD. There are 18 residues in the CDR3. V was cut by 3 bases and J by 6 bases, with 26 bases left in between. The CDR3, as DNA: TGTGCCATCAGTGACGGTCCGGTCGGCAGTGGGGATGGGGCTGAAGCTTTCTTT. Amino acids: CAISDGPVGSGDGAEAFF.

The chain couples TRBV11-2 to TRBJ2-2, with D maybe TRBD2 (5 bases). This CDR3 contains 17 residues. The V and J ends lost 5 bases and 1 base respectively, with 17 bases between them. Germline V gene sequence: CDR1 SGHAT, CDR2 FQNNGV. In DNA form, the CDR3 reads TGTGCCAGCAGCCTGCGGTCGATTGGAGGGAACACCGGGGAGCTGTTTTTT. Translation: CASSLRSIGGNTGELFF.

This chain joins TRBV7-6 and TRBJ2-1; the match to TRBD2 covers 7 bases. J lost 4 bases, V lost 2 bases, and 17 bases had no gene match. The CDR3 covers 19 residues. Germline lookup yields CDR1 SGHVS and CDR2 FNYEAQ. The CDR3 nucleotides read TGTGCCAGCAGCTTAATCGCGGTAGGAGGGCGGGAGAGGTACAATGAGCAGTTCTTC. Its protein product is CASSLIAVGGRERYNEQFF.

This clone was found once. The chain has TRBV5-4 and TRBJ2-2; no clear D gene. In germline, CDR1 is SGHNT, CDR2 YYREEE (reference sequence). This CDR3 has 14 amino acids. Trimming took off 0 bases at V and 1 base at J, with 4 bases between the two ends. For the CDR3, the DNA is TGTGCCAGCAGCTTGGGGCAGAACACCGGGGAGCTGTTTTTT. Translating gives CASSLGQNTGELFF.

The chain links TRBV10-2 to TRBJ2-7; 12 nucleotides match TRBD2. The trim removed 2 bases at V and 5 bases at J, leaving 4 bases unmatched. Per the germline V gene, CDR1 is WSHSY and CDR2 is SAAADI. The CDR3 spans 15 residues. The CDR3 loop is CASSETLAGGNEQYF. DNA for the CDR3: TGCGCCAGCAGTGAGACTCTAGCGGGAGGGAACGAGCAGTACTTC.

The chain joins TRBV28 to TRBJ1-5; D ambiguous. The CDR3 is 12 amino acids. V was trimmed by 4 bases and J by 3 bases, leaving 4 bases between them. The germline V gene encodes CDR1 MDHEN and CDR2 SYDVKM. DNA for the CDR3: TGTGCCAGCAGTTCCTACAATCAGCCCCAGCATTTT. It is translated as CASSSYNQPQHF.

The DNA for the CDR3 is TGTGCCAGCAGCGTAGCGATGGTTGGGGGGGCCACGAACACCGGGGAGCTGTTTTTT. It translates to CASSVAMVGGATNTGELFF. The chain uses TRBV9 and TRBJ2-2, with a weak D call TRBD2 (7 bases). This CDR3 contains 19 residues. V lost 0 bases, J lost 0 bases, and 18 bases lay in between. Germline values: CDR1 SGDLS, CDR2 YYNGEE.

The V gene is TRBV7-6, the J gene TRBJ1-2; tentatively, D is TRBD1 (6 bases). The V end was cut by 4 bases, the J end by 1 base, with 13 bases between. Germline CDR1 and CDR2: SGHVS and FNYEAQ. The length of the CDR3 is 15 residues. CDR3: CASSSYRDRNYGYTF. In DNA form, the CDR3 reads TGTGCCAGCAGCTCTTACAGGGACCGTAACTATGGCTACACCTTC.

This clone has a handful of counts. The chain joins TRBV5-4 to TRBJ2-3, with 9 positions matching TRBD2. The V segment lost 1 base and the J segment 0 bases; nucleotides outside the gene matches: 9. The germline CDR1 and CDR2 sequences are SGHNT and YYREEE (reference sequence). The CDR3 is 18 residues long. The CDR3 coding sequence is TGTGCCAGCAGCTTGAAAACTCGCGGGAGGGCCAGCACAGATACGCAGTATTTT. Protein: CASSLKTRGRASTDTQYF.

The CDR3 sequence: CASSLTDPAGELFF. CDR3 in DNA: TGTGCCAGCAGTCTCACAGATCCGGCCGGGGAGCTGTTTTTT. This sequence joins TRBV7-9 and TRBJ2-2; D is uncertain. Germline CDR1 reads SEHNR; CDR2 reads FQNEAQ (reference sequence). V dropped 6 bases and J dropped 6 bases, with 14 bases sitting between them. The CDR3 runs 14 residues.

Only one count was recorded for this clone. The chain employs TRBV25-1 and TRBJ1-1, with TRBD1 matching 12 bases. This CDR3 has 17 amino acids. The germline V gene has CDR1 MGHDK and CDR2 SYGVNS. With V trimmed by 4 bases and J by 3 bases, 9 bases remained unmatched. Here the CDR3 reads CASSAIRDRGPHTEAFF. The CDR3 DNA reads as TGTGCCAGCAGTGCCATCCGGGACAGGGGGCCGCACACTGAAGCTTTCTTT. The full variable domain, with the rest looked up from reference TRBV25-1 and TRBJ1-1, is EADIYQTPRYLVIGTGKKITLECSQTMGHDKMYWYQQDPGMELHLIHYSYGVNSTEKGDLSSESTVSRIRTEHFPLTLESARPSHTSQYLCASSAIRDRGPHTEAFFGQGTRLTVV.

The genes are TRBV27 and TRBJ1-1, with a tentative D call TRBD1 (5 bases). The CDR3 sequence is 15 residues long. Trimming cost V 2 bases and J 5 bases, with 15 bases left between them. From germline, CDR1 is MNHEY and CDR2 SMNVEV (reference sequence). This CDR3 reads CASSLKAGGSTEAFF. The CDR3 coding sequence is TGTGCCAGCAGTTTAAAGGCGGGGGGTTCTACTGAAGCTTTCTTT.

The CDR3 region has the DNA TGTGCCAGCAGCTTGGAATTAGGGGGAGGAGGCAATCAGCCCCAGCATTTT. Translating gives CASSLELGGGGNQPQHF. V usage is TRBV5-7 and J usage is TRBJ1-5; tentatively, D is TRBD1 (6 bases). TRBV5-7 carries the ORF label, with uncertain function. This CDR3 contains 17 residues. The germline V and J ends were trimmed by 0 bases and 2 bases, with 15 bases remaining between them.

The chain recombines TRBV28 with TRBJ1-4; 8 positions match TRBD1. Trimming cost V 7 bases and J 6 bases; bases outside gene matches: 7. This CDR3 comprises 14 residues. Germline V lookup: CDR1 MDHEN, CDR2 SYDVKM. The CDR3 loop is CASTPGGADEKLFF. The CDR3 DNA sequence: TGTGCCAGCACACCAGGGGGCGCGGATGAAAAACTGTTTTTT.

The V and J genes are TRBV7-9 and TRBJ2-3; TRBD2 is a possible D gene (5 bases). Germline V CDR1 and CDR2: SEHNR, FQNEAQ (reference sequence). The V gene lost 4 bases and the J gene lost 3 bases, with 11 bases spanning the gap. The CDR3 sequence is 14 residues long. Written as DNA, the CDR3 is TGTGCCAGCAGCTCGGGGTTTACTACAGATACGCAGTATTTT. It is translated as CASSSGFTTDTQYF.

This chain links TRBV5-1 with TRBJ2-5; D is unresolved. The germline V gene encodes CDR1 SGHRS and CDR2 YFSETQ. The ends were cut back, 4 bases at V and 4 bases at J, with 14 bases in the middle. The length of the CDR3 is 14 residues. This chain's CDR3 is CASSDFVSRETQYF. In DNA form, the CDR3 reads TGCGCCAGCAGCGACTTCGTGAGTAGAGAGACCCAGTACTTC.